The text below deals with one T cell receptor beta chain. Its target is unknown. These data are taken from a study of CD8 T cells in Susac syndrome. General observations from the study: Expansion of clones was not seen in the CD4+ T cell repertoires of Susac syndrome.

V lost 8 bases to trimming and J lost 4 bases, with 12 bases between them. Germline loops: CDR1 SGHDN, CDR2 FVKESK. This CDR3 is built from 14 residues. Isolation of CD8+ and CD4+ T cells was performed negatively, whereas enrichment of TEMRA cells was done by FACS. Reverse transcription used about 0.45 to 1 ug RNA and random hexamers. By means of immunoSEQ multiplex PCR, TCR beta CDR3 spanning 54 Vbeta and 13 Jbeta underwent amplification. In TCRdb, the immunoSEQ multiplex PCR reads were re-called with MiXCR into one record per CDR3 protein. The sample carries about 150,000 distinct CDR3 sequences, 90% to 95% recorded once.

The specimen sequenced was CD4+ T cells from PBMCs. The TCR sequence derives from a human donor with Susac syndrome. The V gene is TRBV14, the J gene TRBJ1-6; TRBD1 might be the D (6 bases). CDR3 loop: CASADGQYNSPLHF. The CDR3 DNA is TGTGCCAGCGCCGACGGACAGTATAATTCACCCCTCCACTTT.